Listed here is a single T cell receptor (beta chain). Antigen: not known. CDR1 is SGHDN, CDR2 FVKESK, per germline. With V trimmed by 0 bases and J by 8 bases, 8 bases remained unmatched. This CDR3 has 16 amino acids. Every isolated RNA sample was fully reverse transcribed, so sequencing captured expressed TCRB transcripts. Generated by immunoSEQ multiplex PCR, the TCRdb table keeps only in-frame clones and is missing some. This sample yields approximately 200,000 clones, of which 7.5% to 10% are seen a single time; approximately 0.035% belongs to the top ten. The data were obtained in a study of beta chain features in type 1 diabetes. General observations from the study: For type 1 diabetes patients, VDJ junctions showed fewer insertions and more deletions.

The chain joins TRBV14 to TRBJ1-4; the match to TRBD1 covers 8 bases. The source is a woman between 18 and 29 years old in good health. The sample taken for sequencing was naive CD4+ T cells from blood. The CDR3 sequence: CASSQERQGAREKLFF. The CDR3 nucleotides read TGTGCCAGCAGCCAAGAACGGCAGGGGGCGAGGGAAAAACTGTTTTTT.